The present T cell receptor beta chain was sequenced within a study of blood T cell repertoires in COVID-19. Study-wide background: Sources were T cells, B-cell-depleted T cells, or PBMCs; the material itself was cDNA or gDNA.

How the authors handled the data: It was from reference gene primer amplification that nucleated cell counts were estimated. Profiled with immunoSEQ multiplex PCR; TCRdb holds only in-frame clones, not every one. V, J and clone size derive from that table, while D and trimming were established from the DNA sequence. The sample lists more than 250,000 clones, around 86% occurring once. Germline V gives CDR1 LGHNA, CDR2 YNFKEQ. This CDR3 contains 16 residues. Losses at the gene ends were 0 bases for V and 5 bases for J; bases not matched to a gene: 6. Sequenced material: peripheral blood. V is TRBV4-2 and J is TRBJ2-7; 11 bases agree with TRBD2. This clonotype was sampled from a woman in her twenties or thirties who had recovered from COVID-19. The CDR3 protein is CASSQDWPSGRHEQYF. Written as DNA, the CDR3 is TGTGCCAGCAGCCAAGATTGGCCTAGCGGGAGGCACGAGCAGTACTTC.